The 27 T cell receptor beta chains reported below all come from one sample, sequenced in a study of blood T cell repertoires in COVID-19. Clones were read by immunoSEQ multiplex PCR, and TCRdb kept only the in-frame ones, dropping some. The data contain tens of thousands of clones, 70% to 90% of them singletons. What was sequenced was peripheral blood. The receptors were sampled from a man of 80 years or more with active COVID-19.

The chain recombines TRBV3-1 (or the pseudogene TRBV3-2) with TRBJ1-1, with D possibly matching TRBD1 (6 bases). Trimming removed 3 bases from V and 1 base from J, with 9 bases in between. This CDR3 contains 14 residues. Germline V gene lookup returns CDR1 LGHDT and CDR2 YNNKEL (reference sequence). The CDR3: CASSHPQGNTEAFF. As DNA, the CDR3 is TGTGCCAGCAGCCACCCACAGGGGAACACTGAAGCTTTCTTT.

This clone was recorded once. The chain joins TRBV6-1 to TRBJ2-6; D call uncertain. Germline V gene lookup returns CDR1 MNHNS and CDR2 SASEGT. The CDR3 is 15 residues long. Trimming pared 2 bases from V and 2 bases from J, leaving 7 bases between. This CDR3 reads CASSESTAGANVLTF. CDR3 coding DNA: TGTGCCAGCAGTGAATCAACAGCTGGGGCCAACGTCCTGACTTTC.

The chain has TRBV5-1 and TRBJ2-5; no clear D gene. Germline lookup yields CDR1 SGHRS and CDR2 YFSETQ. Trimming pared 6 bases from V and 1 base from J, leaving 13 bases between. The CDR3 covers 14 residues. Here the CDR3 DNA reads TGCGCCAGCACCACGCTAGACCCCCAAGAGACCCAGTACTTC. Amino acid sequence: CASTTLDPQETQYF.

The V and J genes are TRBV10-3 and TRBJ2-3; 9 bases fit TRBD2. CDR3 length equals 16 residues. With 4 bases clipped from V and 0 bases from J, the junction kept 5 bases outside the gene matches. Germline V lookup: CDR1 ENHRY, CDR2 SYGVKD. Here the CDR3 DNA reads TGTGCCATCAGTGCATCTAGCGGGGTTAGCACAGATACGCAGTATTTT. The encoded protein is CAISASSGVSTDTQYF.

The chain is built from TRBV6-2 or TRBV6-3 and TRBJ2-7; possible D gene TRBD1, 6 bases. This CDR3 has 14 residues. Between the trimmed V and J ends, which lost 4 bases and 1 base, there was a span of 11 bases. Germline lookup yields CDR1 MNHEY and CDR2 SVGEGT. CDR3 DNA: TGTGCCAGCAGTTGGTCGGACAGTTCCTACGAGCAGTACTTC. Its protein product is CASSWSDSSYEQYF.

The rearrangement joins TRBV21-1 to TRBJ2-7; TRBD2 is taken as the D call from the table, unchecked against the DNA. TRBV21-1 constitutes a pseudogene. CDR3 length: 14 residues. DNA for the CDR3: TGTGCCAGCAGCCCTAGCAGAAGCTCCTACGAGCAGTACTTC. This gives the protein CASSPSRSSYEQYF.

The V gene is TRBV7-8, the J gene TRBJ2-5, with 7 bases identical to TRBD1. The CDR3 length is 15 residues. Trimming cost V 5 bases and J 5 bases; bases outside gene matches: 11. In germline, CDR1 is SGHVS, CDR2 FQNEAQ. CDR3 amino acids: CASSPQGLEGETQYF. Written as DNA, the CDR3 is TGTGCCAGCAGCCCACAGGGGCTTGAGGGGGAGACCCAGTACTTC.

V is TRBV30 and J is TRBJ2-3; no clear D gene. CDR1 and CDR2 (germline): GTSNPN, SVGIG (reference sequence). V was shortened by 1 base and J by 2 bases, with 4 bases between the two germline ends. The CDR3 is made up of 12 amino acids. This chain's CDR3 is CAWSASTDTQYF. The CDR3 region has the DNA TGTGCCTGGAGTGCTTCCACAGATACGCAGTATTTT.

This clone was recorded once. The CDR3 loop is CSASRVGGSTPVDTQYF. In DNA form, the CDR3 reads TGCAGTGCTAGTAGGGTTGGCGGGTCTACCCCTGTGGATACGCAGTATTTT. The chain is built from TRBV20-1 and TRBJ2-3; D might be TRBD2 (5 bases). The CDR3 length is 17 residues. Per the germline V gene, CDR1 is DFQATT and CDR2 is SNEGSKA (reference sequence). The V end lost 3 bases, the J end lost 6 bases, and 25 bases lay between the germline ends.

The chain's CDR3 is CASSPQSYNEQFF. CDR3 sequence (DNA): TGTGCCAGCAGCCCCCAGTCTTACAATGAGCAGTTCTTC. The chain employs TRBV11-3 and TRBJ2-1; no clear D gene. Germline CDR1 is SGHNT and CDR2 is YENEEA. CDR3 length: 13 amino acids. V lost 5 bases to trimming and J lost 4 bases, with 9 bases between them. Combining the CDR3 with reference TRBV11-3 and TRBJ2-1 gives the whole variable domain EAGVVQSPRYKIIEKKQPVAFWCNPISGHNTLYWYLQNLGQGPELLIRYENEEAVDDSQLPKDRFSAERLKGVDSTLKIQPAELGDSAVYLCASSPQSYNEQFFGPGTRLTVL.

V and J are TRBV4-1 and TRBJ2-1, with 9 bases that match TRBD1. Germline CDR1 and CDR2: MGHRA and YSYEKL. The V gene end was trimmed by 5 bases and the J gene end by 6 bases; junction bases not matched to a gene: 11. The CDR3 is 16 amino acids. Here the CDR3 reads CASSYIGDRVVNEQFF. CDR3 sequence (DNA): TGCGCCAGCAGCTACATCGGGGACAGGGTAGTCAATGAGCAGTTCTTC.

The gene calls are TRBV5-1 and TRBJ1-6; D is undetermined. V was cut by 0 bases and J by 0 bases, with 7 bases left in between. Looked up from germline, CDR1 is SGHRS and CDR2 is YFSETQ. CDR3 size: 16 residues. The CDR3 sequence is CASSLGPGSYNSPLHF. The CDR3 region has the DNA TGCGCCAGCAGCTTGGGTCCGGGCTCCTATAATTCACCCCTCCACTTT.

This chain joins TRBV28 and TRBJ1-1; 12 bases line up with TRBD1. The V and J ends lost 5 bases and 2 bases, in that order; junction bases with no gene match: 6. Looked up from germline, CDR1 is MDHEN and CDR2 is SYDVKM. CDR3 size: 16 residues. The CDR3 region is CASSVGGQGANTEAFF. The CDR3 coding sequence is TGTGCCAGCAGTGTGGGGGGACAGGGGGCCAACACTGAAGCTTTCTTT.

The rearrangement joins TRBV27 to TRBJ2-7; 7 positions agree with TRBD1. CDR3 length: 14 residues. Germline CDR1 and CDR2: MNHEY and SMNVEV (reference sequence). V lost 5 bases to trimming and J lost 0 bases; unmatched junction nucleotides: 4. In DNA form, the CDR3 reads TGTGCCAGCAGTGTGGACAGGTTCTCCTACGAGCAGTACTTC. It is translated as CASSVDRFSYEQYF.

The J gene is TRBJ1-1, the V gene TRBV15; 10 positions match TRBD1. V lost 2 bases to trimming and J lost 10 bases; unmatched junction nucleotides: 10. The germline V gene has CDR1 LNHNV and CDR2 YYDKDF (reference sequence). The CDR3 is 15 residues long. The CDR3 DNA reads TGTGCCACCAGCAGATCCCGGGACAGGGGTTTTGGAGCTTTCTTT. As protein: CATSRSRDRGFGAFF.

J is TRBJ1-2 and V is TRBV18, with D perhaps TRBD1 (5 bases). CDR1 is KGHSH, CDR2 LQKENI, per germline. Trimming left V 5 bases short and J 0 bases short, with 13 bases between. The CDR3 totals 15 residues. The CDR3 reads CASSSDTGPNYGYTF. CDR3 coding DNA: TGTGCCAGCTCATCCGACACAGGACCTAACTATGGCTACACCTTC.

The chain carries TRBV7-2 and TRBJ2-1, with unresolved D. This CDR3 has 13 amino acids. The V and J ends lost 4 bases and 10 bases respectively, with 14 bases between them. Germline V CDR1 and CDR2: SGHTA, FQGNSA. The CDR3 nucleotides read TGTGCCAGCAGCTGGAACGCTCTGGGCGAGCAGTTCTTC. This translates into CASSWNALGEQFF.

The chain joins TRBV6-6 to TRBJ2-7; perhaps TRBD1 as D (6 bases). The V gene lost 5 bases and the J gene lost 0 bases, with 20 bases spanning the gap. Germline-derived CDR1 and CDR2 are MNHNY and SVGAGI (reference sequence). This CDR3 spans 17 amino acids. The CDR3 coding sequence is TGTGCCAGCAGTCCCCCCCCAGACAGGACCCTCTCCTACGAGCAGTACTTC. Translated: CASSPPPDRTLSYEQYF.

V and J are TRBV7-7 and TRBJ2-5, with D possibly matching TRBD1 (5 bases). The CDR3 contains 15 residues. Deletions cut 4 bases from V and 0 bases from J, with 12 bases between. CDR1 is SSHAT, CDR2 FNYEAQ, per germline (reference sequence). The CDR3 DNA follows: TGTGCCAGCAGCTCCCGTGACAGTCACCAAGAGACCCAGTACTTC. As protein: CASSSRDSHQETQYF.

The chain uses TRBV5-4 and TRBJ2-5; D uncertain. This CDR3 is 14 amino acids long. The germline V gene has CDR1 SGHNT and CDR2 YYREEE (reference sequence). V lost 1 base, J lost 2 bases, and 9 bases lay in between. The CDR3 DNA reads TGTGCCAGCAGCTTGAGCTCTACTCAAGAGACCCAGTACTTC. Translation gives CASSLSSTQETQYF.

This clone showed up just once. The rearrangement uses TRBV6-6 and TRBJ2-7; TRBD2 aligns across 15 bases. Trimming at V came to 2 bases and at J to 2 bases, leaving 1 base not matched to a gene. This CDR3 has 16 residues. Germline CDR1 MNHNY, CDR2 SVGAGI (reference sequence). CDR3 in amino acids: CASSYRTSGRAYEQYF. The CDR3 DNA reads TGTGCCAGCAGTTACCGGACTAGCGGGAGGGCCTACGAGCAGTACTTC.

The rearrangement links TRBV7-6 to TRBJ2-1; 16 bases are a match to TRBD2. Losses at the gene ends were 1 base for V and 11 bases for J; bases not matched to a gene: 8. CDR1 is SGHVS, CDR2 FNYEAQ, per germline. The CDR3 is 17 amino acids. The DNA for the CDR3 is TGTGCCAGCAGCTTAGAGGGACTAGCGGGAGGGGGGCGGAAGCAGTTCTTC. Translation: CASSLEGLAGGGRKQFF.

The genes are TRBV30 and TRBJ2-2; D is uncertain. The germline CDR1 and CDR2 sequences are GTSNPN and SVGIG (reference sequence). V lost 2 bases, J lost 5 bases, and 12 bases lay in between. This CDR3 contains 14 residues. The CDR3 reads CAWSPFSRTGELFF. Here the CDR3 DNA reads TGTGCCTGGAGTCCATTCTCGAGGACCGGGGAGCTGTTTTTT.

V gene TRBV27 combines with J gene TRBJ2-5, with 8 bases identical to TRBD1. CDR1 and CDR2 (germline): MNHEY, SMNVEV (reference sequence). CDR3 size: 16 residues. V shed 5 bases and J 6 bases; nucleotides not matched to a gene: 14. CDR3 amino acids: CASSPSRWTGLKTQYF. CDR3 in DNA: TGTGCCAGCAGTCCAAGCCGATGGACAGGGTTGAAGACCCAGTACTTC.

The gene calls are TRBV19 and TRBJ2-5; TRBD1 matches at 9 bases. Trimming took 5 bases from V and 6 from J; bases not matched to a gene: 10. The CDR3 extends over 15 amino acids. Germline CDR1 LNHDA, CDR2 SQIVND (reference sequence). The CDR3 region has the DNA TGTGCCAGTAGTGCCCGTGGACAGGGGACGAAGACCCAGTACTTC. Residues: CASSARGQGTKTQYF.

The V and J genes are TRBV19 and TRBJ2-2, with D tentatively TRBD2 (5 bases). Per germline, CDR1 LNHDA and CDR2 SQIVND (reference sequence). The CDR3 has 14 amino acids. Trimming stripped 4 bases from V and 7 bases from J, with 13 bases between. The CDR3: CASSTGRGSGELFF. CDR3 DNA sequence: TGTGCCAGTAGTACGGGAAGAGGTAGCGGGGAGCTGTTTTTT.

The chain uses TRBV3-1 (or the pseudogene TRBV3-2) and TRBJ1-2; a possible D gene is TRBD1 (6 bases). V was shortened by 2 bases and J by 9 bases, with 28 bases between the two germline ends. The V gene's germline CDR1 is LGHDT and CDR2 YNNKEL (reference sequence). CDR3 length: 18 residues. The DNA for the CDR3 is TGTGCCAGCAGCCAACGCGGCCAGGGGCTTTGCTTTCTAAGGAGCTACACCTTC. It yields the protein CASSQRGQGLCFLRSYTF.